Presented here are 18 T cell receptor beta chains from one specimen sequenced in a study of blood T cells in healthy people across ages. With a J-beta primer mix and a sample-barcoded 5' primer, a second PCR ran 7 to 11 cycles. TCRdb called the 5' RACE reads again in MiXCR, with one record for every CDR3 protein. The sample has about 1,600,000 distinct CDR3 sequences, roughly 40% seen once. Source material: blood. These receptors were taken from a woman between 18 and 29 years old in good health.

This clonotype was recorded a few times. This chain connects TRBV27 to TRBJ1-2; D not certain. The CDR3 runs to 13 residues. The V gene's germline CDR1 is MNHEY and CDR2 SMNVEV (reference sequence). V lost 4 bases and J lost 4, with 10 bases in between. CDR3 region: CASSSTSVYGYTF. The CDR3 DNA reads as TGTGCCAGCAGTTCCACGTCCGTCTATGGCTACACCTTC.

The rearrangement uses TRBV28 and TRBJ2-5, with 8 bases identical to TRBD1. The DNA matches TRBJ2-7 better at its end, which makes the J call doubtful. The germline CDR1 and CDR2 sequences are MDHEN and SYDVKM. The CDR3 contains 16 residues. The CDR3 DNA sequence: TGTGCCAGCAGTGACTTATCGACAGGGGATGGGTACGAGCAGTACTTC. It is translated as CASSDLSTGDGYEQYF.

The rearrangement joins TRBV30 to TRBJ1-5; D uncertain. The ends were cut back, 1 base at V and 5 bases at J, with 9 bases in the middle. The V gene's germline CDR1 is GTSNPN and CDR2 SVGIG (reference sequence). This CDR3 region has 13 residues. CDR3 amino acids: CAWSGGDDQPQHF. CDR3 DNA: TGTGCCTGGAGTGGCGGGGATGATCAGCCCCAGCATTTT.

V is TRBV6-2 or TRBV6-3 and J is TRBJ1-1; TRBD1 is a possible D gene (5 bases). The germline V gene has CDR1 MNHEY and CDR2 SVGEGT. The CDR3 has 15 amino acids. Trimming took 7 bases from V and 4 from J, leaving 19 bases between them. The chain's CDR3 is CASTHGGRGGTEAFF. The CDR3 bases are TGTGCCAGCACCCACGGGGGACGGGGGGGCACTGAAGCTTTCTTT.

The CDR3 is CSASGTSGLNNEQFF. CDR3 nucleotide sequence: TGCAGTGCTAGCGGGACTAGCGGACTTAACAATGAGCAGTTCTTC. The rearrangement links TRBV20-1 to TRBJ2-1; TRBD2 aligns across 11 bases. The V segment lost 3 bases and the J segment 5 bases; nucleotides outside the gene matches: 6. The CDR3 sequence is 15 residues long. The germline CDR1 and CDR2 sequences are DFQATT and SNEGSKA (reference sequence).

This clonotype was detected only a few times. CDR3 protein: CASSYSQPHGVQETQYF. Here the CDR3 DNA reads TGTGCCAGCAGTTACTCACAGCCTCATGGGGTCCAAGAGACCCAGTACTTC. The V and J genes are TRBV6-5 and TRBJ2-5; no firm D call. From germline, CDR1 is MNHEY and CDR2 SVGAGI. This CDR3 region has 17 residues. With 0 bases removed from V and 1 base from J, the gap between germline ends came to 15 bases.

CDR3 residues: CASSVGSLGQGETWPEAFF. The CDR3 coding sequence is TGTGCCAGCAGCGTAGGGTCCCTGGGGCAGGGGGAGACGTGGCCCGAAGCTTTCTTT. The chain recombines TRBV9 with TRBJ1-1; TRBD1 aligns across 7 bases. Germline CDR1 and CDR2: SGDLS and YYNGEE. Trimming removed 0 bases from V and 8 bases from J; junction bases left unmatched: 22. The CDR3 sequence is 19 residues long.

This clonotype was seen a few times. This chain links TRBV25-1 with TRBJ2-3; 8 positions match TRBD1. Germline V gene data show CDR1 as MGHDK and CDR2 as SYGVNS. The CDR3 runs 13 residues. J lost 4 bases, V lost 6 bases, and 3 bases had no gene match. CDR3 coding DNA: TGTGCCAGCAGGGACAGGGTTTCAGATACGCAGTATTTT. This encodes CASRDRVSDTQYF.

The gene calls are TRBV2 and TRBJ2-7; D ambiguous. V lost 6 bases, J lost 3 bases, and 15 bases lay in between. The CDR3 is 14 amino acids. Germline V lookup: CDR1 SNHLY, CDR2 FYNNEI. CDR3 protein: CASRHTEVYYEQYF. CDR3 in DNA: TGTGCCAGCAGACACACTGAAGTATACTACGAGCAGTACTTC. The whole variable domain, remainder taken from reference TRBV2 and TRBJ2-7, is EPEVTQTPSHQVTQMGQEVILRCVPISNHLYFYWYRQILGQKVEFLVSFYNNEISEKSEIFDDQFSVERPDGSNFTLKIRSTKLEDSAMYFCASRHTEVYYEQYFGPGTRLTVT.

The CDR3 loop reads CSARDVGGGQATYEQYF. In nucleotides, the CDR3 is TGCAGTGCTAGAGATGTTGGTGGGGGACAGGCAACCTACGAGCAGTACTTC. The chain combines TRBV20-1 with TRBJ2-7; 8 bases are a match to TRBD1. The CDR3 runs 17 residues. The trim removed 0 bases at V and 2 bases at J, leaving 12 bases unmatched. Germline V gene lookup returns CDR1 DFQATT and CDR2 SNEGSKA (reference sequence).

This clonotype was counted a few times. The chain recombines TRBV4-1 with TRBJ2-7; TRBD2 agrees at 7 bases. Germline CDR1 is MGHRA and CDR2 is YSYEKL. The V gene end was trimmed by 4 bases and the J gene end by 1 base; junction bases not matched to a gene: 7. This CDR3 has 15 residues. This CDR3 is CASSRGTILSYEQYF. CDR3 bases: TGCGCCAGCAGCCGGGGGACTATCCTATCCTACGAGCAGTACTTC.

The chain uses TRBV20-1 and TRBJ2-7; TRBD2 might be the D (6 bases). Germline-derived CDR1 and CDR2 are DFQATT and SNEGSKA (reference sequence). The V gene lost 4 bases and the J gene lost 6 bases, with 22 bases spanning the gap. This CDR3 is 15 amino acids long. This CDR3 reads CSAIDRGGEVSEQYF. CDR3 DNA sequence: TGCAGTGCTATTGATAGGGGCGGGGAGGTGAGCGAGCAGTACTTC.

This clonotype was picked up a small number of times. The chain is built from TRBV12-3 or TRBV12-4 and TRBJ2-5; 11 bases are a match to TRBD1. The CDR3 runs to 15 residues. The V gene end was trimmed by 7 bases and the J gene end by 5 bases; junction bases not matched to a gene: 9. The CDR3: CASTPGQGDFETQYF. The DNA of the CDR3 is TGTGCCAGCACCCCGGGACAGGGGGATTTTGAGACCCAGTACTTC.

Only one count was recorded for this clonotype. The chain links TRBV18 to TRBJ2-1, with D perhaps TRBD2 (5 bases). Germline CDR1 and CDR2: KGHSH and LQKENI. CDR3 length: 16 amino acids. Trimming stripped 3 bases from V and 7 bases from J, with 19 bases between. The CDR3 reads CASSPPTNPKTNEQFF. CDR3 nucleotide sequence: TGTGCCAGCTCACCTCCGACTAACCCAAAGACAAATGAGCAGTTCTTC.

The rearrangement uses TRBV12-3 or TRBV12-4 and TRBJ1-4; D may be TRBD1 (5 bases). The CDR3 sequence is 14 residues long. With 8 bases removed from V and 8 bases from J, the gap between germline ends came to 18 bases. CDR3 bases: TGTGCCAGCGGGGACTCAGCGGGGGAGGAAAAACTGTTTTTT. As protein: CASGDSAGEEKLFF.

This chain links TRBV11-2 with TRBJ2-7, with 7 nucleotides matching TRBD1. The V and J ends lost 1 base and 2 bases, in that order; junction bases with no gene match: 5. This CDR3 is 15 amino acids long. Germline CDR1 and CDR2: SGHAT and FQNNGV. The CDR3 protein is CASSLVETGAYEQYF. The CDR3, as DNA: TGTGCCAGCAGCTTAGTCGAAACAGGGGCCTACGAGCAGTACTTC.

The chain has TRBV27 and TRBJ2-5; 10 bases agree with TRBD1. With the DNA end fitting TRBJ2-7 better, the J assignment may be wrong. Germline V gene data show CDR1 as MNHEY and CDR2 as SMNVEV (reference sequence). This CDR3 comprises 15 residues. Written as DNA, the CDR3 is TGTGCCAGCAGTGCCGGGACAGGGGTGTCCTACGAGCAGTACTTC. This gives the protein CASSAGTGVSYEQYF.

This rearrangement joins TRBV30 to TRBJ2-7; no clear D gene. The CDR3 is 13 residues long. CDR1 is GTSNPN, CDR2 SVGIG, per germline (reference sequence). V gave up 2 bases and J gave up 3 bases, with 11 bases separating them. The CDR3, as DNA: TGTGCCTGGAGTCTTGGGATCGACTACGAGCAGTACTTC. Amino acid sequence: CAWSLGIDYEQYF.